What follows are 23 T cell receptor beta chains derived from one specimen sequenced in a study of T cells and Merkel cell carcinoma outcomes. TCRdb's copy holds only in-frame clones and misses some; the assay was immunoSEQ multiplex PCR. The data hold around 3,500 clones, with around 92% observed a single time. Sequenced input: tumor tissue from Merkel cell carcinoma. The receptors come from a human donor with Merkel cell carcinoma.

This sequence joins TRBV28 and TRBJ2-7, with no clear D. With 6 bases removed from V and 4 bases from J, the gap between germline ends came to 13 bases. The CDR3 runs to 13 residues. Germline V gene lookup returns CDR1 MDHEN and CDR2 SYDVKM. CDR3 sequence: CASSRETAYEQYF. The CDR3 region has the DNA TGTGCCAGCAGCCGAGAAACCGCATACGAGCAGTACTTC.

CDR3 region: CAWSVSRAYYGYTF. The DNA for the CDR3 is TGTGCCTGGAGTGTAAGCAGGGCCTACTATGGCTACACCTTC. V is TRBV30 and J is TRBJ1-2, with D possibly being TRBD1 (5 bases). Germline CDR1 reads GTSNPN; CDR2 reads SVGIG (reference sequence). Trimming removed 0 bases at V and 3 bases at J, with 11 bases between. The CDR3 totals 14 residues.

The chain joins TRBV29-1 to TRBJ1-2; D call uncertain. Deletions cut 0 bases from V and 1 base from J, with 12 bases between. The CDR3 is made up of 15 amino acids. The germline gives CDR1 SQVTM, CDR2 ANQGSEA. The CDR3 DNA reads as TGCAGCGTTGAAGATGATTCAGGAATTAACTATGGCTACACCTTC. It specifies CSVEDDSGINYGYTF. The full variable domain, completed using reference TRBV29-1 and TRBJ1-2, is SAVISQKPSRDICQRGTSLTIQCQVDSQVTMMFWYRQQPGQSLTLIATANQGSEATYESGFVIDKFPISRPNLTFSTLTVSNMSPEDSSIYLCSVEDDSGINYGYTFGSGTRLTVV.

This chain uses TRBV29-1 with TRBJ2-1, with D possibly called TRBD1 or TRBD2 (5 bases each). The CDR3 loop spans 10 amino acids. CDR1 and CDR2 from the germline V gene are SQVTM and ANQGSEA. V shed 4 bases and J shed 9 bases, with 7 bases lying between them. The CDR3 loop is CSVGGIEQFF. As DNA, the CDR3 is TGCAGCGTTGGGGGGATTGAGCAGTTCTTC.

The rearrangement uses TRBV7-8 and TRBJ2-7; 7 bases fit TRBD1. The V and J ends lost 5 bases and 4 bases, in that order; junction bases with no gene match: 5. The CDR3 covers 13 residues. Germline V CDR1 and CDR2: SGHVS, FQNEAQ. CDR3 nucleotide sequence: TGTGCCAGCAGCGGTCGACAGGGTTACGAGCAGTACTTC. This encodes CASSGRQGYEQYF.

This sequence joins TRBV29-1 and TRBJ1-2; no firm D call. The CDR3 runs 12 residues. CDR1 and CDR2 from the germline V gene are SQVTM and ANQGSEA. Deletions cut 6 bases from V and 8 bases from J, with 16 bases between. Here the CDR3 reads CSVPGGINGYTF. As DNA, the CDR3 is TGCAGCGTCCCCGGCGGCATTAACGGCTACACCTTC.

Concerning this clone: A read error may produce the germline difference seen at one junction end. The V gene is TRBV4-1, the J gene TRBJ1-5, with D unclear. This CDR3 comprises 14 residues. The germline V gene encodes CDR1 MGHRA and CDR2 YSYEKL. The CDR3 coding sequence is TGCGCCAACAGCCAACCCGGAGGGATTCAGCCCCAGCATTTT. This codes for CANSQPGGIQPQHF.

V is TRBV14 and J is TRBJ1-2; D might be TRBD1 (5 bases). Between the trimmed V and J ends, which lost 0 bases and 2 bases, there was a span of 10 bases. The CDR3 is made up of 15 amino acids. The germline gives CDR1 SGHDN, CDR2 FVKESK. The CDR3 DNA follows: TGTGCCAGCAGCCAAGAAAGGGGATGGAACTATGGCTACACCTTC. Encoded protein: CASSQERGWNYGYTF.

The CDR3 protein is CASSQVERGYSYEQYF. The CDR3 bases are TGTGCCAGCAGCCAAGTGGAGCGGGGCTACTCCTACGAGCAGTACTTC. The chain has TRBV14 and TRBJ2-7; 7 bases fit TRBD2. Germline CDR1 and CDR2: SGHDN and FVKESK. The ends lost 1 base at V and 0 bases at J; junction bases unmatched: 6. The CDR3 runs to 16 residues.

The V gene is TRBV4-2, the J gene TRBJ2-3; tentatively, D is TRBD2 (5 bases). Germline V gene sequence: CDR1 LGHNA, CDR2 YNFKEQ. The CDR3 has 14 residues. Trimming removed 0 bases at V and 2 bases at J, with 6 bases between. The CDR3 DNA follows: TGTGCCAGCAGCCAAGATCTAGCCACAGATACGCAGTATTTT. Amino acid sequence: CASSQDLATDTQYF.

The rearrangement links TRBV15 to TRBJ2-3; D is possibly TRBD2 (5 bases). Germline V gene lookup returns CDR1 LNHNV and CDR2 YYDKDF (reference sequence). The CDR3 contains 13 residues. Trimming cost V 8 bases and J 3 bases, with 12 bases left between them. CDR3 region: CATRTPPTDTQYF. The CDR3 bases are TGTGCCACCCGGACTCCGCCTACAGATACGCAGTATTTT.

The chain joins TRBV6-1 to TRBJ1-2; 11 bases align to TRBD1. V shed 5 bases and J 4 bases; nucleotides not matched to a gene: 3. There are 14 residues in the CDR3. Germline CDR1 and CDR2: MNHNS and SASEGT. The CDR3 loop is CASSRDRGAYGYTF. In DNA form, the CDR3 reads TGTGCCAGCAGTCGGGACAGGGGGGCCTATGGCTACACCTTC.

The V call is TRBV2, the J call TRBJ2-7; 8 bases align to TRBD1. V lost 2 bases, J lost 3 bases, and 6 bases stayed unmatched. Germline assignment: CDR1 SNHLY and CDR2 FYNNEI. There are 15 residues in the CDR3. Here the CDR3 reads CASSEIFGQGYEQYF. The CDR3 region has the DNA TGTGCCAGCAGTGAAATCTTTGGACAGGGCTACGAGCAGTACTTC.

V usage is TRBV7-2 and J usage is TRBJ2-5; 14 bases agree with TRBD2. The ends lost 5 bases at V and 1 base at J; junction bases unmatched: 12. There are 19 residues in the CDR3. CDR1 and CDR2 (germline): SGHTA, FQGNSA. For the CDR3, the DNA is TGTGCCAGCAGCCCGACCCGACTAGCGGGAGGGCCAGGCCAAGAGACCCAGTACTTC. It specifies CASSPTRLAGGPGQETQYF.

This chain links TRBV6-5 with TRBJ2-7, with a tentative D call TRBD1 (6 bases). V was shortened by 6 bases and J by 5 bases, with 14 bases between the two germline ends. The CDR3 is made up of 13 amino acids. Germline loops: CDR1 MNHEY, CDR2 SVGAGI. CDR3 amino acids: CASRNTGPDEQYF. CDR3 bases: TGTGCCAGCAGAAACACAGGGCCGGACGAGCAGTACTTC.

The chain joins TRBV18 to TRBJ2-1; 9 bases fit TRBD2. This CDR3 has 16 residues. Germline CDR1 reads KGHSH; CDR2 reads LQKENI. Losses at the gene ends were 2 bases for V and 7 bases for J; bases not matched to a gene: 9. The chain's CDR3 is CASSPGASGASNEQFF. The CDR3 nucleotides are TGTGCCAGCTCACCAGGGGCTAGCGGGGCTAGTAATGAGCAGTTCTTC.

CDR3 DNA: TGTGCCTGGAGAACATCGAACACTGAAGCTTTCTTT. Encoded protein: CAWRTSNTEAFF. The J gene is TRBJ1-1, the V gene TRBV30; unclear D gene. This CDR3 region has 12 residues. The germline V gene encodes CDR1 GTSNPN and CDR2 SVGIG (reference sequence). V was pared by 3 bases and J by 1 base, with 6 bases between.

The chain couples TRBV9 to TRBJ2-7; weak D call: TRBD1 (6 bases). CDR3 length equals 14 residues. Germline V gene data show CDR1 as SGDLS and CDR2 as YYNGEE. Deletions cut 5 bases from V and 0 bases from J, with 12 bases between. The DNA of the CDR3 is TGTGCCAGCAGTCGAACAGGGTACTCCTACGAGCAGTACTTC. Translated, it gives CASSRTGYSYEQYF.

The rearrangement uses TRBV5-1 and TRBJ2-2, with a possible D match to TRBD1 (6 bases). Germline CDR1 SGHRS, CDR2 YFSETQ. Deletions cut 0 bases from V and 1 base from J, with 7 bases between. The CDR3 length is 15 residues. CDR3 sequence (DNA): TGCGCCAGCAGCTTGGGGACAGTGAACACCGGGGAGCTGTTTTTT. It yields the protein CASSLGTVNTGELFF.

This clone was detected once. The V gene is TRBV18, the J gene TRBJ2-1, with D maybe TRBD1 (7 bases). From germline, CDR1 is KGHSH and CDR2 LQKENI. Trimming pared 6 bases from V and 2 bases from J, leaving 14 bases between. The CDR3 sequence is 15 residues long. This CDR3 reads CASSRGGTAYNEQFF. In nucleotides, the CDR3 is TGTGCCAGCTCCAGAGGAGGGACAGCCTACAATGAGCAGTTCTTC.

With respect to this clone: The identical CDR3 is also encoded by other nucleotide sequences in the sample. This chain joins TRBV4-1 and TRBJ1-5, with D maybe TRBD1 (6 bases). Trimming stripped 0 bases from V and 4 bases from J, with 10 bases between. CDR1 and CDR2 from the germline V gene are MGHRA and YSYEKL. This CDR3 spans 15 amino acids. The CDR3 loop is CASSQEEQGNQPQHF. For the CDR3, the DNA is TGCGCCAGCAGCCAAGAAGAACAGGGTAATCAGCCCCAGCATTTT.

This chain connects TRBV10-3 to TRBJ2-7; 10 nucleotides agree with TRBD1. Losses at the gene ends were 0 bases for V and 5 bases for J; bases not matched to a gene: 7. This CDR3 spans 16 amino acids. Germline V gene data show CDR1 as ENHRY and CDR2 as SYGVKD. In DNA, the CDR3 is TGTGCCATCAGTGAGTCGGGACAGGGGAGGATTGACGAGCAGTACTTC. The encoded protein is CAISESGQGRIDEQYF.

In its sample, this clone was seen once. The chain has TRBV2 and TRBJ2-6; no reliable D call. This CDR3 has 10 residues. V dropped 7 bases and J dropped 6 bases, with 1 base sitting between them. Per the germline V gene, CDR1 is SNHLY and CDR2 is FYNNEI. This CDR3 is CASMANVLTF. CDR3 DNA sequence: TGTGCCAGCATGGCCAACGTCCTGACTTTC. Drawing the rest from reference TRBV2 and TRBJ2-6, the complete variable domain is EPEVTQTPSHQVTQMGQEVILRCVPISNHLYFYWYRQILGQKVEFLVSFYNNEISEKSEIFDDQFSVERPDGSNFTLKIRSTKLEDSAMYFCASMANVLTFGAGSRLTVL.